This entry lists 12 T cell receptor beta chains sequenced from one sample in a study of T cells in Graves' hyperthyroidism and ophthalmopathy. RNA transcripts were the template for amplifying TCR beta CDR3 regions. Researchers ran a first-round RT-PCR on the TCR CDR3 using the HTBI primer set. TCRdb recomputed calls from the multiplex PCR reads with MiXCR, one row per CDR3 protein. The data hold about 640,000 distinct CDR3 sequences, with over 40% observed a single time. Sequenced: peripheral blood or thyroid tissue (not recorded which). Receptor source: an adult man with Graves' disease, either hyperthyroidism or ophthalmopathy (not recorded which).

The chain carries TRBV10-3 and TRBJ2-7, with 7 positions matching TRBD2. The CDR3 length is 13 residues. The ends lost 11 bases at V and 1 base at J; junction bases unmatched: 8. CDR1 and CDR2 from the germline V gene are ENHRY and SYGVKD. Written as DNA, the CDR3 is TGTGCCGCCGGGTCAGCGGGATCCTACGAGCAGTACTTC. It yields the protein CAAGSAGSYEQYF.

The V call is TRBV12-3 or TRBV12-4, the J call TRBJ2-7; 7 nucleotides line up with TRBD1. The CDR3 extends over 14 amino acids. V lost 1 base to trimming and J lost 7 bases; unmatched junction nucleotides: 7. The CDR3 is CASSLGWGQREQYF. CDR3 sequence (DNA): TGTGCCAGCAGTTTAGGGTGGGGACAGAGGGAGCAGTACTTC.

Only a few counts were recorded for this clonotype. The chain employs TRBV7-2 and TRBJ1-5; D may be TRBD1 (5 bases). The CDR3 contains 12 residues. V was pared by 2 bases and J by 15 bases, with 14 bases between. Per germline, CDR1 SGHTA and CDR2 FQGNSA. The CDR3: CASSLRQGERHF. DNA for the CDR3: TGTGCCAGCAGCTTAAGGCAGGGAGAAAGGCATTTT.

This clonotype was detected many times. J is TRBJ2-7 and V is TRBV7-8, with D unresolved. V lost 3 bases and J 2 bases, leaving 5 bases between the germline ends. From germline, CDR1 is SGHVS and CDR2 FQNEAQ. The CDR3 contains 12 residues. CDR3 nucleotides: TGTGCCAGCAGCTTTCAGGCCTACGAGCAGTACTTC. Translated, it gives CASSFQAYEQYF.

Points on this clonotype: One end of the junction fails to match germline, which may point to a read error. This chain joins TRBV24-1 and TRBJ1-2; TRBD1 matches 10 bases. The CDR3 is 12 residues long. Germline V gene lookup returns CDR1 KGHDR and CDR2 SFDVKD. The CDR3 region has the DNA TGTGCCAGCAGTGATCCCGGGACAGGGGACACCTTC. This sequence encodes CASSDPGTGDTF.

The CDR3 nucleotides are TGCAGTGCCCCTGGGGGGACCTACGAGCAGTACTTC. Amino acid sequence: CSAPGGTYEQYF. The chain carries TRBV20-1 and TRBJ2-7, with D perhaps matching TRBD2 (6 bases). V was pared by 6 bases and J by 2 bases, with 11 bases between. Germline CDR1 is DFQATT and CDR2 is SNEGSKA (reference sequence). This CDR3 contains 12 residues.

The chain links TRBV2 to TRBJ1-6; no definite D call. There are 12 residues in the CDR3. Germline values: CDR1 SNHLY, CDR2 FYNNEI. Trimming took off 7 bases at V and 7 bases at J, with 8 bases between the two ends. CDR3 in DNA: TGTGCCAGCAAGGCCGCGAATTCACCCCTCCACTTT. It is translated as CASKAANSPLHF.

This rearrangement joins TRBV7-2 to TRBJ1-2, with 7 bases fitting TRBD1. The CDR3 totals 14 residues. The V gene's germline CDR1 is SGHTA and CDR2 FQGNSA. V was clipped by 5 bases and J by 5 bases; unmatched bases: 8. The CDR3, as DNA: TGTGCCAGCAGCAGACCCAGACAGGGTTATGGCTACACCTTC. Translated: CASSRPRQGYGYTF.

This clonotype was observed a handful of times. V gene TRBV5-4 combines with J gene TRBJ1-1; possibly TRBD1 for D (5 bases). CDR3 size: 13 residues. CDR1 SGHNT and CDR2 YYREEE come from the germline V gene (reference sequence). V lost 10 bases and J 6 bases, leaving 19 bases between the germline ends. DNA of the CDR3: TGTGCCTGGATGCAGGGATTTCGGTCTGAAGCTTTCTTT. Its translation is CAWMQGFRSEAFF.

Turning to this clonotype: Since no conserved phenylalanine or tryptophan closes the CDR3, a read error is the likely cause. No DNA is shown, since the ends of the CDR3 on it are uncertain; the CDR3 is the one TCRdb lists. The chain carries TRBV11-2 and TRBJ2-6; TRBD1, as called in the table, went unchecked against the DNA. CDR1 and CDR2 from the germline V gene are SGHAT and FQNNGV. The CDR3 numbers 9 amino acids, ends counted. CDR3 sequence reads: CASSPTRTA.

There are many counts of this clonotype. The chain links TRBV29-1 to TRBJ1-2, with 7 positions matching TRBD1. V dropped 7 bases and J dropped 6; count of bases not matched to a gene: 8. CDR1 is SQVTM and CDR2 is ANQGSEA in the germline V gene. This CDR3 contains 12 residues. The DNA of the CDR3 is TGCAGCGCCACGACAGGGTCCCATGGCTACACCTTC. Translated: CSATTGSHGYTF.

This chain connects TRBV20-1 to TRBJ2-7, with 7 bases fitting TRBD2. The CDR3 loop spans 16 amino acids. V gave up 6 bases and J gave up 0 bases; unmatched junction bases: 14. In germline, CDR1 is DFQATT, CDR2 SNEGSKA (reference sequence). The CDR3 bases are TGCAGTGCCTCTGGCTACGGACTAGATAGCTCCTACGAGCAGTACTTC. Encoded protein: CSASGYGLDSSYEQYF.